The clone carrying this T cell receptor (beta chain) was counted a single time. Antigen unknown. This entry belongs to a study of T cell responses to AZD1222 COVID-19 vaccine. TCRdb's copy holds only in-frame clones and misses some; the assay was immunoSEQ multiplex PCR. This table holds some 150,000 clones, more than 90% found once. Study-wide findings and caveats: Targeting of unmutated variant regions was reportedly seen in nearly half of spike-specific TCRs. A mostly white British donor set with more females was recruited, and clonal diversity was possibly underestimated. Spike-wide coverage was observed for vaccine-associated CD4 TCRs, with dominant responses at 160-218 and 743-854.

This sequence was found in an adult who received the AZD1222 COVID-19 vaccine. The material sequenced was peripheral blood, taken 28 days after the second AZD1222 dose.

The CDR3 DNA reads TGCGCCAGCAGCTTGCTGGGACAGGGGGCCACGGATACGCAGTATTTT. Amino acid sequence: CASSLLGQGATDTQYF. This chain links TRBV5-1 with TRBJ2-3; 12 bases line up with TRBD1. Trimming cost V 1 base and J 6 bases; bases outside gene matches: 6. Germline V CDR1 and CDR2: SGHRS, YFSETQ. The CDR3 length is 16 residues.